This TCR beta chain originates from a study of T-cell reconstitution after alpha-beta-depleted transplantation in children. The V end was cut by 5 bases, the J end by 2 bases, with 10 bases between. Germline CDR1 reads SGHAT; CDR2 reads FQNNGV. The CDR3 sequence is 14 residues long. This clonotype was counted many times. The target antigen is unknown. Unique molecular identifiers were used to barcode this TCRbeta library. TCRdb re-derived calls from the PCR reads in MiXCR, one entry per CDR3 protein. Among some 220,000 distinct CDR3 sequences listed, roughly 10% were seen once. Study observations and caveats: The authors attributed T-cell counts and diversity one year after transplant mostly to newly produced T cells. Surviving thymic progenitors and recipient T cells were the source of high TCRbeta diversity at day 60 in some patients. Two months or so post-transplant, alpha-beta T cells reportedly derived from several hundred expanded graft clones.

The sequence was obtained from a child under three years old with acute myeloid leukemia, due to receive a stem cell transplant. The input for sequencing was PBMCs, taken before TCRalphabeta/CD19-depleted stem cell transplant. The chain uses TRBV11-2 and TRBJ2-1; D possibly corresponds to TRBD2 (5 bases). Here the CDR3 DNA reads TGTGCCAGCAGCCCGTTACTAGCCTACAATGAGCAGTTCTTC. Encoded protein: CASSPLLAYNEQFF.